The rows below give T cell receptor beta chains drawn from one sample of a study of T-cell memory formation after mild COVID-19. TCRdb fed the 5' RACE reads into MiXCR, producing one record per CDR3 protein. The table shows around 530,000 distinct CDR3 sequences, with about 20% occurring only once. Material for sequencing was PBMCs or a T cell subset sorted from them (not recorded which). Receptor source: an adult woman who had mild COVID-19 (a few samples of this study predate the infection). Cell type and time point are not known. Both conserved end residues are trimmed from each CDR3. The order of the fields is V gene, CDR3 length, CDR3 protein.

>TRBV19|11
ASMGSAVETQY
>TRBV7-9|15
ASSTSLGTFQLGEQY
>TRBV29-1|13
SVDESRALIRGYT
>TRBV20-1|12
SARGGHLNQPQH
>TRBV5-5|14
ASSSKTSGVFNEQF
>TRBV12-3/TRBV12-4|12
ASSFIGEGSPLH
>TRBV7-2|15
ASSIVWVAGVTDTQY
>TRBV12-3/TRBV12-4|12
ASSSYQGRNEQF
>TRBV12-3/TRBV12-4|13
ASGIRQRYYNEQF
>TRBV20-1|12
SVLDQRRIYEQY
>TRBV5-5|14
ASSLWVAKKESPLH
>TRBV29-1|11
SVDSPPQETQY
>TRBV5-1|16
ASSSRPTGTGSTDTQY
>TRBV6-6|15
ASSFLTGTGKNSPLH
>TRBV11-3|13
ASSLGRSPTGELF
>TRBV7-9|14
ASSPPGQGIFETQY
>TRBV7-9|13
ASSGPDRVVYGYT
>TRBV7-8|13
ASSLLGGFSDTQY
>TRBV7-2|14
ASRVSSGRRSDTQY
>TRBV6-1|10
ASSDGLAEQY
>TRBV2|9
ASSDTGEQF
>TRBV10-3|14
AISGSSGDSYNEQF
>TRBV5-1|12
ASSTDSLIGELF
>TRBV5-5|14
ASSLGSPGTYNEQF
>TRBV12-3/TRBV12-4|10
ASRQNTGELF
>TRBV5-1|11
ASNEMSYNEQF
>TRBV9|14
ASSHRLAGGEETQY
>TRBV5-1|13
ASSLARLAGNEQF
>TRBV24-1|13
ATSDRYTDREKLF
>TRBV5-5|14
ASSLVIVAANTEAF
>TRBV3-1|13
ASSLDRGAYNEQF
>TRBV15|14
ATSRQGLAGGNEQF
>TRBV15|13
ATSRATDGLHEQY
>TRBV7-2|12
ASSSVRGGYTQY
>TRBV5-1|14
ASSLGTATGANVLT
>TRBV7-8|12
ASSLDRAKGEQY
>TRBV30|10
AWSLGQETQY
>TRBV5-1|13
ASSLGPATNEKLF
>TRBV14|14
ASSSGQLKANYGYT
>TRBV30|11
AWSGGTTDTQY
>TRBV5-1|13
ASMVGLGSYNEQF
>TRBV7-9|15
ASSSIRGDATNEKLF
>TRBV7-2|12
ASSLTGGNEKLF
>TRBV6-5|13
ASSSPGGSDYGYT
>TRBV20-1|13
SARRITTRPDTQY
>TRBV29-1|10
SVNDRDYGYT
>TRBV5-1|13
ASSSRGESSYEQY
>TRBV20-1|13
SARTSGGAYNEQF
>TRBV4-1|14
ASSQPSGDSNQPQH
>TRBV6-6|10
ASTEGDQPQH
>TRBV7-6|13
ASSLERGPTGEQF
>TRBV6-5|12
ASSWTGETNEQF
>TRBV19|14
ASSVGTSGTTYEQY
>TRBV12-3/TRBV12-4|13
ASNFAGGLDYEQY
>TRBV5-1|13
ASSLGTGVFQPQH
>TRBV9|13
ASSVGGLPRDTQY
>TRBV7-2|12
ASSLRGGADEQY
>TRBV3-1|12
ASSQVSGAGGYT
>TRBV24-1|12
ATQIAGSYNEQF
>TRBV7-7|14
ASSRGTAGNTGELF